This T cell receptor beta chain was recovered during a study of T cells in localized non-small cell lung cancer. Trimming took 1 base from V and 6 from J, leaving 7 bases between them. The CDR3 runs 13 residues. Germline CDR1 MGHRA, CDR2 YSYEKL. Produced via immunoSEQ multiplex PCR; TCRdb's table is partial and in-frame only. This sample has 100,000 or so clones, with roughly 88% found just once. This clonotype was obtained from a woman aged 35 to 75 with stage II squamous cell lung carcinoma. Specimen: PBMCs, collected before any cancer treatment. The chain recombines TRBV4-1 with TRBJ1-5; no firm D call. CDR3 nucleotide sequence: TGCGCCAGCAGCCAAGTTCTGACTCAGCCCCAGCATTTT. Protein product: CASSQVLTQPQHF.